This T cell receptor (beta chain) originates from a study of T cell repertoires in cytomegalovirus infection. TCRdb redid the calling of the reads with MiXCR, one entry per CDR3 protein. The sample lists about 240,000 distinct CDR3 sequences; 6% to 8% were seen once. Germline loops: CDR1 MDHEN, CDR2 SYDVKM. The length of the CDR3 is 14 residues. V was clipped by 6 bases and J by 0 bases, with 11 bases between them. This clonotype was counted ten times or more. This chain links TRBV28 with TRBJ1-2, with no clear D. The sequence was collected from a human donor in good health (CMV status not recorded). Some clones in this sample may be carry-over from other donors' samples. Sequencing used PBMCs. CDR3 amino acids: CASSLQGANYGYTF. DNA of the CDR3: TGTGCCAGCAGCTTGCAAGGCGCTAACTATGGCTACACCTTC.